What follows describes a single T cell receptor beta chain. This entry belongs to a study of blood T cell repertoires in COVID-19. Study details: The samples span acute and convalescent COVID-19 from the United States, Italy and Spain.

Here immunoSEQ multiplex PCR was the method, and the copy in TCRdb shows in-frame clones only, minus some. The data contain 120,000 to 150,000 clones, just under 90% of them singletons. Germline lookup yields CDR1 SGHDT and CDR2 YYEEEE. The V segment lost 4 bases and the J segment 0 bases; nucleotides outside the gene matches: 6. The CDR3 sequence is 16 residues long. This rearrangement joins TRBV5-6 to TRBJ2-3; 9 bases match TRBD2. Sequencing used peripheral blood. The TCR sequence derives from a woman aged 50 to 60 with active or convalescent COVID-19. CDR3 nucleotide sequence: TGTGCCAGCAGCCTCGGGACTAGCCCTAGCACAGATACGCAGTATTTT. Translating it yields CASSLGTSPSTDTQYF.